This entry concerns a single TCR beta chain. Antigen specificity is unknown. Within the sample, other DNA sequences also encode this same CDR3. Before vaccination, two weeks after the third vaccination, and at progression, PBMC were collected. Sequenced by immunoSEQ multiplex PCR; TCRdb stores in-frame clones only, minus some. The profile shows roughly 100,000 clones, over 65% of them singletons. This specimen belongs to a study of glioma-infiltrating T cells after dendritic cell vaccination. Study-wide results and caveats: Only a small number of patients had complete blood and tumor samples. Longer survival after dendritic cell vaccination followed higher pretreatment TIL content.

The material sequenced was blood, taken before dendritic cell vaccination. This sequence originates from a human donor with glioblastoma.

CDR3 sequence (DNA): TGTGCCAGCAGCTTCACGGGAGAGGAGACCCAGTACTTC. Its protein is CASSFTGEETQYF. The rearrangement uses TRBV11-2 and TRBJ2-5; tentatively, D is TRBD2 (6 bases). CDR1 SGHAT and CDR2 FQNNGV come from the germline V gene. V dropped 3 bases and J dropped 5 bases, with 10 bases sitting between them. The CDR3 covers 13 residues.